One sample yielded the 13 T cell receptor beta chains listed below, sequenced in a study of blood T cell repertoires in COVID-19. Assay used: immunoSEQ multiplex PCR; TCRdb lists only in-frame clones, some missing. The profile shows more than 80,000 clones, 72% of them singletons. Sequencing was carried out using peripheral blood. The source of these receptors is a woman in her fifties or sixties in a cohort sampled during active or convalescent COVID-19.

The chain employs TRBV5-1 and TRBJ1-5, with TRBD1 matching over 8 bases. This CDR3 comprises 15 residues. J was trimmed by 1 base and V by 3 bases; bases with no gene match: 3. CDR1 is SGHRS, CDR2 YFSETQ, per germline. The CDR3, as DNA: TGCGCCAGCAGCTGGACAGGGAGCAGCAATCAGCCCCAGCATTTT. This sequence encodes CASSWTGSSNQPQHF.

This clone was picked up a small number of times. The V gene is TRBV19, the J gene TRBJ2-4; 9 bases align to TRBD1. The V segment lost 1 base and the J segment 0 bases; nucleotides outside the gene matches: 7. CDR3 size: 18 residues. Germline assignment: CDR1 LNHDA and CDR2 SQIVND (reference sequence). For the CDR3, the DNA is TGTGCCAGTAGTATAGGGGTCGGGACAGGGAAAGCCAAAAACATTCAGTACTTC. It codes for CASSIGVGTGKAKNIQYF.

In its sample, this clone was seen once. Germline and junction disagree at one end, which may indicate a read error. V gene TRBV9 combines with J gene TRBJ2-1, with TRBD2 matching over 9 bases. The CDR3 totals 16 residues. Germline CDR1 reads SGDLS; CDR2 reads YYNGEE. This CDR3 is CASSINSGGPYSEQFF. In DNA, the CDR3 is TGTGCCAGCAGCATAAATAGCGGGGGACCCTACAGTGAGCAGTTCTTC.

This clone is judged large. The CDR3 DNA reads as TGTGCCATCAGTGAGTGGGGCGCAGGGGAGACCCAGTACTTC. Translation: CAISEWGAGETQYF. The chain combines TRBV10-3 with TRBJ2-5, with a tentative D call TRBD1 (5 bases). CDR1 ENHRY and CDR2 SYGVKD come from the germline V gene. The V gene lost 1 base and the J gene lost 5 bases, with 11 bases spanning the gap. CDR3 size: 14 residues.

The rearrangement links TRBV6-1 to TRBJ1-2; D possibly corresponds to TRBD1 (5 bases). Deletions cut 3 bases from V and 5 bases from J, with 13 bases between. This CDR3 region has 14 residues. Germline values: CDR1 MNHNS, CDR2 SASEGT. CDR3 in DNA: TGTGCCAGCAGTGATTCAGGGACTGCATATGGCTACACCTTC. Protein product: CASSDSGTAYGYTF.

CDR3 amino acids: CASSLEQARMNTEAFF. CDR3 DNA sequence: TGTGCCAGCAGCTTAGAACAGGCCCGAATGAACACTGAAGCTTTCTTT. J is TRBJ1-1 and V is TRBV11-2; tentatively, D is TRBD1 (5 bases). The CDR3 is made up of 16 amino acids. Trimming took off 0 bases at V and 0 bases at J, with 11 bases between the two ends. The germline CDR1 and CDR2 sequences are SGHAT and FQNNGV.

This chain connects TRBV7-2 to TRBJ2-3; 7 positions match TRBD1. This CDR3 is built from 17 residues. Looked up from germline, CDR1 is SGHTA and CDR2 is FQGNSA. Trimming took 1 base from V and 2 from J; bases not matched to a gene: 9. The CDR3 reads CASSLGLGQPYTDTQYF. The CDR3 coding sequence is TGTGCCAGCAGCTTAGGTCTGGGACAGCCGTACACAGATACGCAGTATTTT.

The V and J genes are TRBV2 and TRBJ1-1; D may be TRBD1 (6 bases). Germline V gives CDR1 SNHLY, CDR2 FYNNEI. Trimming shortened V by 6 bases and J by 2 bases, and 10 bases separated the two germline ends. The length of the CDR3 is 13 residues. The CDR3: CASSQQGNTEAFF. CDR3 bases: TGTGCCAGCAGCCAACAGGGTAACACTGAAGCTTTCTTT.

V and J are TRBV7-3 and TRBJ2-7, with TRBD2 matching over 9 bases. Germline CDR1 and CDR2: SGHTA and FQGTGA. The CDR3 extends over 16 amino acids. The V and J ends lost 0 bases and 5 bases, in that order; junction bases with no gene match: 8. CDR3 amino acids: CASSLTSLAGVDEQYF. CDR3 nucleotide sequence: TGTGCCAGCAGCTTAACGTCGTTAGCGGGGGTCGACGAGCAGTACTTC.

This clone was seen only a few times. The CDR3, as DNA: TGTGCCAGCAGCTTGGGTCAGAACCACAATTCACCCCTCCACTTT. Its translation is CASSLGQNHNSPLHF. The gene calls are TRBV5-4 and TRBJ1-6; D gene unclear. The CDR3 extends over 15 amino acids. Germline CDR1 is SGHNT and CDR2 is YYREEE (reference sequence). Deletions cut 0 bases from V and 7 bases from J, with 11 bases between.

This clone has more than one count but fewer than ten. Additional DNA sequences in this sample encode the identical CDR3. The chain carries TRBV13 and TRBJ1-4; 9 nucleotides agree with TRBD1. This CDR3 has 18 residues. Trimming cost V 10 bases and J 6 bases; bases outside gene matches: 21. From germline, CDR1 is PRHDT and CDR2 FYEKMQ (reference sequence). The CDR3 region has the DNA TGTGCCACCACCACAAAAGGGACAGGGCACGACCGGGATGAAAAACTGTTTTTT. Its protein is CATTTKGTGHDRDEKLFF.

The chain carries TRBV5-5 and TRBJ1-2; D is uncertain. From germline, CDR1 is SGHKS and CDR2 YYEKEE (reference sequence). The CDR3 loop spans 12 amino acids. V lost 2 bases and J lost 8, with 10 bases in between. CDR3 sequence (DNA): TGTGCCAGCAGCTTAGGAGGGAACGGCTACACCTTC. It codes for CASSLGGNGYTF.

The V and J genes are TRBV5-4 and TRBJ2-5; TRBD2 matches at 9 bases. Germline values: CDR1 SGHNT, CDR2 YYREEE (reference sequence). V was pared by 2 bases and J by 1 base, with 3 bases of the junction left unmatched. The CDR3 has 15 amino acids. CDR3 nucleotide sequence: TGTGCCAGCAGCTTAGGCGGGGGGGCCCAAGAGACCCAGTACTTC. This translates into CASSLGGGAQETQYF.